The rows below give T cell receptor beta chains drawn from one sample of a study of blood T cell repertoires in COVID-19. Clones were sequenced by immunoSEQ multiplex PCR, and TCRdb holds only the in-frame ones, with some missing. The repertoire has 260,000 or so clones, roughly 76% of them found once; the top ten carry roughly 8%. Sequenced material: peripheral blood. These receptors were obtained from a woman aged 80 or over with COVID-19, enrolled during active disease. Each CDR3 is given with its conserved first and last residue. The order of the fields is CDR3 protein, CDR3 DNA, D gene, clone size, V gene, J gene. The D gene is left open where the match is weak. The listing skips clone size in some rows; elsewhere it reads once, few, many or a size class.

cdr3_aa: CASSSGDTQYF
cdr3_nt: TGTGCCAGCAGTTCGGGAGATACGCAGTATTTT
d_call: -
clone_size: -
v_call: TRBV6-4
j_call: TRBJ2-3

cdr3_aa: CASALTGSYYGYTF
cdr3_nt: TGTGCCAGCGCCTTGACAGGGAGCTACTATGGCTACACCTTC
d_call: TRBD1
clone_size: -
v_call: TRBV6-5
j_call: TRBJ1-2

cdr3_aa: CASGGGAEAFF
cdr3_nt: TGTGCCAGCGGGGGCGGAGCTGAAGCTTTCTTT
d_call: -
clone_size: -
v_call: TRBV7-9
j_call: TRBJ1-1

cdr3_aa: CASSLGGGGTGVNTEAFF
cdr3_nt: TGCGCCAGCAGCTTGGGTGGAGGAGGGACAGGGGTTAACACTGAAGCTTTCTTT
d_call: TRBD1
clone_size: few
v_call: TRBV5-1
j_call: TRBJ1-1

cdr3_aa: CASSPRTGEGYTF
cdr3_nt: TGTGCCAGCTCACCTCGGACAGGGGAGGGCTACACCTTC
d_call: TRBD1
clone_size: -
v_call: TRBV18
j_call: TRBJ1-2

cdr3_aa: CASSLEAAGINNEQFF
cdr3_nt: TGTGCTAGCAGCTTGGAGGCAGCGGGGATAAACAATGAGCAGTTCTTC
d_call: TRBD2
clone_size: -
v_call: TRBV7-7
j_call: TRBJ2-1

cdr3_aa: CASSQAAGVEQFF
cdr3_nt: TGTGCCAGCAGCCAGGCGGCGGGGGTTGAGCAGTTCTTC
d_call: TRBD2
clone_size: -
v_call: TRBV3-1/TRBV3-2
j_call: TRBJ2-1

cdr3_aa: CASSYPTGGNEKLFF
cdr3_nt: TGCGCCAGCAGCTATCCGACAGGGGGGAATGAAAAACTGTTTTTT
d_call: TRBD1
clone_size: -
v_call: TRBV5-1
j_call: TRBJ1-4

cdr3_aa: CASSLGFGLAVYEQYF
cdr3_nt: TGTGCCAGCAGCTTAGGATTCGGACTAGCGGTTTACGAGCAGTACTTC
d_call: TRBD2
clone_size: -
v_call: TRBV7-2
j_call: TRBJ2-7

cdr3_aa: CASTLGLSSYEQYF
cdr3_nt: TGTGCCAGCACCTTGGGCCTCAGCTCCTACGAGCAGTACTTC
d_call: -
clone_size: once
v_call: TRBV2
j_call: TRBJ2-7

cdr3_aa: CASSQVSGFGNTIYF
cdr3_nt: TGTGCCAGCAGCCAAGTCTCAGGGTTTGGAAACACCATATATTTT
d_call: -
clone_size: -
v_call: TRBV11-2
j_call: TRBJ1-3

cdr3_aa: CAWTGVKTGELFF
cdr3_nt: TGTGCCTGGACGGGGGTAAAGACCGGGGAGCTGTTTTTT
d_call: -
clone_size: few
v_call: TRBV30
j_call: TRBJ2-2

cdr3_aa: CASSYAGGGNQPQHF
cdr3_nt: TGTGCCAGCAGTTACGCAGGGGGCGGAAATCAGCCCCAGCATTTT
d_call: TRBD1
clone_size: -
v_call: TRBV6-5
j_call: TRBJ1-5

cdr3_aa: CASSLQDYLTEAFF
cdr3_nt: TGTGCCAGCAGTTTACAGGACTACCTCACTGAAGCTTTCTTT
d_call: -
clone_size: -
v_call: TRBV28
j_call: TRBJ1-1

cdr3_aa: CASSINGRINTEAFF
cdr3_nt: TGTGCCAGTAGTATAAATGGCAGGATAAACACTGAAGCTTTCTTT
d_call: -
clone_size: -
v_call: TRBV19
j_call: TRBJ1-1

cdr3_aa: CASSVRDDTQYF
cdr3_nt: TGTGCCAGCAGCGTGAGGGATGATACGCAGTATTTT
d_call: -
clone_size: -
v_call: TRBV9
j_call: TRBJ2-3

cdr3_aa: CASSTQLSNQPQHF
cdr3_nt: TGTGCCAGCAGCACACAATTGTCTAATCAGCCCCAGCATTTT
d_call: -
clone_size: -
v_call: TRBV3-1/TRBV3-2
j_call: TRBJ1-5

cdr3_aa: CASSLDFGQGGEDYGYTF
cdr3_nt: TGTGCCAGCAGCCTGGACTTTGGACAGGGAGGCGAGGACTATGGCTACACCTTC
d_call: TRBD1
clone_size: -
v_call: TRBV5-4
j_call: TRBJ1-2

cdr3_aa: CASSLTSGQYNEQFF
cdr3_nt: TGTGCCAGCAGCTTAACTTCCGGACAGTACAATGAGCAGTTCTTC
d_call: -
clone_size: -
v_call: TRBV7-3
j_call: TRBJ2-1

cdr3_aa: CASSWGGLAGGYNEQFF
cdr3_nt: TGCGCCAGCAGCTGGGGGGGACTAGCGGGAGGCTACAATGAGCAGTTCTTC
d_call: TRBD2
clone_size: -
v_call: TRBV5-1
j_call: TRBJ2-1

cdr3_aa: CASSSGGERNEQFF
cdr3_nt: TGCGCCAGCAGCTCGGGGGGCGAGCGCAATGAGCAGTTCTTC
d_call: -
clone_size: -
v_call: TRBV5-1
j_call: TRBJ2-1

cdr3_aa: CASSSGALAGGDEQFF
cdr3_nt: TGTGCCAGCAGCTCAGGGGCCCTAGCGGGGGGGGATGAGCAGTTCTTC
d_call: TRBD2
clone_size: -
v_call: TRBV11-3
j_call: TRBJ2-1

cdr3_aa: CASSVLTGTGNYGYTF
cdr3_nt: TGCGCCAGCAGCGTTTTAACCGGGACAGGGAACTATGGCTACACCTTC
d_call: TRBD1
clone_size: -
v_call: TRBV5-1
j_call: TRBJ1-2

cdr3_aa: CASSSLAGVYNEQFF
cdr3_nt: TGTGCCAGCAGCTCCTTAGCGGGAGTTTACAATGAGCAGTTCTTC
d_call: TRBD2
clone_size: -
v_call: TRBV7-8
j_call: TRBJ2-1

cdr3_aa: CATSGSTSDSYNEQFF
cdr3_nt: TGTGCCACCAGTGGTTCTACTAGCGACAGCTACAATGAGCAGTTCTTC
d_call: TRBD2
clone_size: -
v_call: TRBV24-1
j_call: TRBJ2-1

cdr3_aa: CASSLDGGSFTDTQYF
cdr3_nt: TGTGCCAGCAGCTTAGACGGCGGGTCCTTCACAGATACGCAGTATTTT
d_call: -
clone_size: -
v_call: TRBV11-2
j_call: TRBJ2-3

cdr3_aa: CASSWRRQFNEKLFF
cdr3_nt: TGTGCCAGCAGCTGGCGGCGGCAGTTTAATGAAAAACTGTTTTTT
d_call: -
clone_size: -
v_call: TRBV7-2
j_call: TRBJ1-4

cdr3_aa: CSAEGGDTQYF
cdr3_nt: TGCAGTGCCGAGGGTGGAGATACGCAGTATTTT
d_call: -
clone_size: -
v_call: TRBV20-1
j_call: TRBJ2-3

cdr3_aa: CATRDSNSPLHF
cdr3_nt: TGTGCCACCCGGGACAGCAATTCACCCCTCCACTTT
d_call: TRBD1
clone_size: -
v_call: TRBV28
j_call: TRBJ1-6

cdr3_aa: CASSTGGSGNTIYF
cdr3_nt: TGTGCCAGCAGTACAGGGGGCTCTGGAAACACCATATATTTT
d_call: TRBD1
clone_size: -
v_call: TRBV6-2/TRBV6-3
j_call: TRBJ1-3

cdr3_aa: CASSKGDTYEQYF
cdr3_nt: TGCGCCAGCAGTAAGGGGGATACCTACGAGCAGTACTTC
d_call: -
clone_size: -
v_call: TRBV5-1
j_call: TRBJ2-7

cdr3_aa: CASSKLGTGNQPQHF
cdr3_nt: TGTGCCAGTAGTAAACTTGGGACAGGCAATCAGCCCCAGCATTTT
d_call: TRBD1
clone_size: -
v_call: TRBV19
j_call: TRBJ1-5